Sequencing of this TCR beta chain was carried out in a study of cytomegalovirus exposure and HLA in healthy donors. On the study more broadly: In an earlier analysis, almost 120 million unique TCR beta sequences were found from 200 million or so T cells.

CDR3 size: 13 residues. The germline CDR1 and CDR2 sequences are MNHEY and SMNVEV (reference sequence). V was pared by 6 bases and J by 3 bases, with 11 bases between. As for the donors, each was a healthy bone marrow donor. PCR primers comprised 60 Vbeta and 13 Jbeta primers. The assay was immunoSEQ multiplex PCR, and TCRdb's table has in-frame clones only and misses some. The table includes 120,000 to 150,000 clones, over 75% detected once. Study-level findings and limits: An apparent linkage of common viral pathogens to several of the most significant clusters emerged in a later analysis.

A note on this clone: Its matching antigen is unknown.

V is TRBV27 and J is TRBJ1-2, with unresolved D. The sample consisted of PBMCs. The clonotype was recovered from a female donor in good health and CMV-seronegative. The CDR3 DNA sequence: TGTGCCAGCAGGCCGGGAAGTCACTATGGCTACACCTTC. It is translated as CASRPGSHYGYTF.